This T cell receptor (beta chain) was obtained from a study of T cells in Graves' hyperthyroidism and ophthalmopathy. The investigators amplified TCR beta CDR3 regions from RNA transcripts. The HTBI set primed first-round TCR CDR3 RT-PCR. TCRdb recomputed calls from the multiplex PCR reads with MiXCR, one row per CDR3 protein. Among fewer than 450,000 distinct CDR3 sequences listed, approximately 18% were seen once. The study based diagnoses on clinical symptoms, serum thyroxine and TRAb, thyroid ultrasound and orbital computed tomography. The sample of blood was obtained at first hyperthyroidism diagnosis (before any ophthalmopathy symptoms). Looked up from germline, CDR1 is SSHAT and CDR2 is FNYEAQ (reference sequence). This CDR3 is built from 14 residues. This clonotype was counted ten times or more. Mismatch with germline at one junction end may stem from a read error.

J is TRBJ2-5 and V is TRBV7-7, with a tentative D call TRBD2 (6 bases). This TCR derives from a woman aged 25 to 39 with Graves' hyperthyroidism that later progressed to Graves' ophthalmopathy. The sequenced material came from blood. CDR3 loop: CASSLKGEAETQYF. The DNA of the CDR3 is TGTGCTAGCAGCTTAAAAGGGGAGGCAGAGACCCAGTACTTC.